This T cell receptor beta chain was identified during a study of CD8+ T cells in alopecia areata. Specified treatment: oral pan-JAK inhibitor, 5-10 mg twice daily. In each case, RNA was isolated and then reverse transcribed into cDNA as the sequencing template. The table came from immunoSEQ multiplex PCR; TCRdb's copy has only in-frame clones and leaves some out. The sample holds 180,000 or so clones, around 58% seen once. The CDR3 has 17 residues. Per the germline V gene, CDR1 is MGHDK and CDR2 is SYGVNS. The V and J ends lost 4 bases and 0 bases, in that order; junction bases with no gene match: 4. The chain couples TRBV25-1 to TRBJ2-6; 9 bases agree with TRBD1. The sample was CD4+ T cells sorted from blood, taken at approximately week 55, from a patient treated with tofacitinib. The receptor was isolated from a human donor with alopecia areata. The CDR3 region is CASSAGTGPSGANVLTF. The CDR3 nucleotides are TGTGCCAGCAGTGCGGGGACAGGGCCCTCTGGGGCCAACGTCCTGACTTTC.